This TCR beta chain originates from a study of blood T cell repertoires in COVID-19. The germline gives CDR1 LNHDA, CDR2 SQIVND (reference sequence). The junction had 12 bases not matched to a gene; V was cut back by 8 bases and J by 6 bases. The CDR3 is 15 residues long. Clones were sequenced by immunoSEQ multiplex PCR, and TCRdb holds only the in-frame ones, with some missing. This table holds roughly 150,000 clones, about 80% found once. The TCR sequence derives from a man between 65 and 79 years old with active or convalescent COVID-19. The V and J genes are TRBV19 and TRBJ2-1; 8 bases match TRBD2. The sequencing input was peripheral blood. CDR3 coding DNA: TGTGCCAGTCAACCTCGGGAGGGCCGTAGCAATGAGCAGTTCTTC. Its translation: CASQPREGRSNEQFF.